A selection of T cell receptor beta chains follows, all from one sample in a study of cytomegalovirus exposure and HLA in healthy donors. Measured with immunoSEQ multiplex PCR; TCRdb has only the in-frame clones, and not every one. The sample lists approximately 100,000 clones; about four fifths were seen once. Sequencing was carried out using PBMCs. The origin of the receptors is a female donor in good health and CMV-seropositive. CDR3s include the opening cysteine and the closing phenylalanine or tryptophan. A D gene is named only where the DNA matches it firmly. Clone size is stated in some rows and not others, as once, few, many or a class when expanded.

D: TRBD1
length: 14
V: TRBV9
J: TRBJ1-5
size: -
DNA: TGTGCCAGCAGCATCGGGACAGTGAATCAGCCCCAGCATTTT
CDR3: CASSIGTVNQPQHF

D: -
length: 14
V: TRBV14
J: TRBJ2-2
size: -
DNA: TGTGCCAGCAGCTGGGGGGTTAGCGCCGGGGAGCTGTTTTTT
CDR3: CASSWGVSAGELFF

D: TRBD2
length: 16
V: TRBV5-1
J: TRBJ2-7
size: -
DNA: TGCGCCAGCAGCTTGGCCCTAGCGGGGGGGCTCTACGAGCAGTACTTC
CDR3: CASSLALAGGLYEQYF

D: -
length: 15
V: TRBV9
J: TRBJ2-7
size: -
DNA: TGTGCCAGCAGCCCCTTAGCGCAAAGCTCCTACGAGCAGTACTTC
CDR3: CASSPLAQSSYEQYF

D: -
length: 15
V: TRBV6-6
J: TRBJ2-1
size: -
DNA: TGTGCCAGCAGTTACGCAGCGGAGGGAGACAATGAGCAGTTCTTC
CDR3: CASSYAAEGDNEQFF

D: -
length: 16
V: TRBV18
J: TRBJ1-3
size: few
DNA: TGTGCCAGCTCACCCCTCGGAGGGAGCTCTGGAAACACCATATATTTT
CDR3: CASSPLGGSSGNTIYF

D: TRBD2
length: 15
V: TRBV6-6
J: TRBJ2-5
size: -
DNA: TGTGCCAGCACTACGGGACTAGCGGGGCAAGAGACCCAGTACTTC
CDR3: CASTTGLAGQETQYF

D: TRBD2
length: 14
V: TRBV9
J: TRBJ2-7
size: -
DNA: TGTGCCAGCAGCGTAGCCAGCGGGAGTTACGAGCAGTACTTC
CDR3: CASSVASGSYEQYF

D: -
length: 13
V: TRBV4-2
J: TRBJ2-7
size: -
DNA: TGTGCCAGCAGTGGGACTGTATCCTACGAGCAGTACTTC
CDR3: CASSGTVSYEQYF

D: TRBD2
length: 16
V: TRBV7-9
J: TRBJ2-7
size: -
DNA: TGTTCCAGCAGCCCCCCCACTAGCGGGGTGGTCCACGAGCAGTACTTC
CDR3: CSSSPPTSGVVHEQYF

D: TRBD1
length: 16
V: TRBV18
J: TRBJ2-7
size: -
DNA: TGTGCCAGCTTTTCTCGTCAACCGGGACAGGGGGACGAGCAGTACTTC
CDR3: CASFSRQPGQGDEQYF

D: TRBD2
length: 15
V: TRBV7-9
J: TRBJ2-7
size: -
DNA: TGTTCCAGCAGCTTCGGACTAGCGGGAGATAACGAGCAGTACTTC
CDR3: CSSSFGLAGDNEQYF

D: -
length: 16
V: TRBV7-9
J: TRBJ2-2
size: -
DNA: TGTGCCAGCAGCAACCAGGGGGGTCCAGGCACCGGGGAGCTGTTTTTT
CDR3: CASSNQGGPGTGELFF

D: -
length: 12
V: TRBV7-2
J: TRBJ1-1
size: -
DNA: TGTGCCAGCAGCTCGGACTGGACTAAGCCTTTCTTT
CDR3: CASSSDWTKPFF

D: -
length: 15
V: TRBV28
J: TRBJ1-1
size: -
DNA: TGTGCCAGCAGTTTGATCAGGGGTATGAACACTGAAGCTTTCTTT
CDR3: CASSLIRGMNTEAFF

D: -
length: 11
V: TRBV20-1
J: TRBJ2-5
size: -
DNA: TGCAGTGCTAGTACCCCCCGGGGCCAGTACTTC
CDR3: CSASTPRGQYF

D: -
length: 11
V: TRBV6-4
J: TRBJ2-1
size: once
DNA: TGTGCCAGCAGACACCACAATGAGCAGTTCTTC
CDR3: CASRHHNEQFF

D: TRBD2
length: 16
V: TRBV5-1
J: TRBJ2-1
size: -
DNA: TGCGCCAGCAGGGGACTAGCGACAATAGGGGTTGGTGAGCAGTTCTTC
CDR3: CASRGLATIGVGEQFF

D: TRBD2
length: 17
V: TRBV27
J: TRBJ2-1
size: -
DNA: TGTGCCAGCAGCGATAAGACTAGCCTGATAACCTACAATGAGCAGTTCTTC
CDR3: CASSDKTSLITYNEQFF

D: TRBD1
length: 15
V: TRBV5-1
J: TRBJ1-6
size: -
DNA: TGCGCCAGCAGCTTGGAGGGGGCTTATAATTCACCCCTCCACTTT
CDR3: CASSLEGAYNSPLHF

D: -
length: 15
V: TRBV6-5
J: TRBJ1-1
size: -
DNA: TGTGCCAGCATTACCATACAGGGAATGAACACTGAAGCTTTCTTT
CDR3: CASITIQGMNTEAFF

D: TRBD1
length: 15
V: TRBV7-9
J: TRBJ2-7
size: -
DNA: TGTGCCAGCACCACCGTAGGACAGGGGAACTACGAGCAGTACTTC
CDR3: CASTTVGQGNYEQYF

D: TRBD2
length: 19
V: TRBV18
J: TRBJ2-7
size: -
DNA: TGTGCCAGCTCACCACCGTCCGGGGTAGCGGGAGGGAGCTCCTACGAGCAGTACTTC
CDR3: CASSPPSGVAGGSSYEQYF

D: -
length: 16
V: TRBV18
J: TRBJ2-2
size: -
DNA: TGTGCCAGCTCACCACCTTGGACACCGAACACCGGGGAGCTGTTTTTT
CDR3: CASSPPWTPNTGELFF

D: -
length: 16
V: TRBV9
J: TRBJ1-4
size: few
DNA: TGTGCCAGCAGCGTAGGTCAGATACCAACTAATGAAAAACTGTTTTTT
CDR3: CASSVGQIPTNEKLFF

D: -
length: 17
V: TRBV7-6
J: TRBJ1-5
size: -
DNA: TGTGCCAGCAGCTTAGAACCCTTACAGGGTAGAAATCAGCCCCAGCATTTT
CDR3: CASSLEPLQGRNQPQHF

D: TRBD1
length: 14
V: TRBV6-5
J: TRBJ2-7
size: -
DNA: TGTGCCAGCAGTTACGGACAGGGGGCCTACGAGCAGTACTTC
CDR3: CASSYGQGAYEQYF

D: -
length: 13
V: TRBV6-1
J: TRBJ1-4
size: -
DNA: TGTGCCAGCAAGGGGGGGTCTAATGAAAAACTGTTTTTT
CDR3: CASKGGSNEKLFF

D: -
length: 12
V: TRBV21-1
J: TRBJ1-1
size: once
DNA: TGTGCCAACGGCAGGGGAGTGACTGAAGCTTTCTTT
CDR3: CANGRGVTEAFF

D: TRBD2
length: 16
V: TRBV6-6
J: TRBJ2-3
size: -
DNA: TGTGCCAGCCGGGAGGCGGCTAGCGGGAGCACAGATACGCAGTATTTT
CDR3: CASREAASGSTDTQYF

D: -
length: 14
V: TRBV10-3
J: TRBJ2-1
size: -
DNA: TGTGCCATCAGTGAGGTCCTAGGATACAATGAGCAGTTCTTC
CDR3: CAISEVLGYNEQFF

D: TRBD2
length: 16
V: TRBV5-4
J: TRBJ2-5
size: -
DNA: TGTGCCAGCAGCTCGGGGGGATCTTTGTACCAAGAGACCCAGTACTTC
CDR3: CASSSGGSLYQETQYF

D: -
length: 14
V: TRBV6-1
J: TRBJ2-7
size: -
DNA: TGTGCCAGCAGAGCGCGGGACGGAGGGTACGAGCAGTACTTC
CDR3: CASRARDGGYEQYF

D: -
length: 14
V: TRBV10-1
J: TRBJ2-3
size: -
DNA: TGCGCCAGCAGCCGAGGGACTAGCACAGATACGCAGTATTTT
CDR3: CASSRGTSTDTQYF

D: -
length: 15
V: TRBV5-1
J: TRBJ1-2
size: -
DNA: TGCGCCAGCAGCTTGACCCAACAGGGAACCTATGGCTACACCTTC
CDR3: CASSLTQQGTYGYTF

D: -
length: 15
V: TRBV7-8
J: TRBJ2-3
size: once
DNA: TGTGCCAGCAGCTTGGGTCTAGGAAGTTCAGATACGCAGTATTTT
CDR3: CASSLGLGSSDTQYF

D: -
length: 16
V: TRBV9
J: TRBJ1-6
size: -
DNA: TGTGCCAGCACCGCACTCGTCGGGTATTTGAGTTCACCCCTCCACTTT
CDR3: CASTALVGYLSSPLHF

D: TRBD1
length: 15
V: TRBV6-1
J: TRBJ2-1
size: -
DNA: TGTGCCAGCAGTTCCAGGGACAGAACCTACAATGAGCAGTTCTTC
CDR3: CASSSRDRTYNEQFF

D: -
length: 12
V: TRBV2
J: TRBJ2-1
size: -
DNA: TGTGCCAGCAGTGAAGGCGGGAATGAGCAGTTCTTC
CDR3: CASSEGGNEQFF

D: -
length: 14
V: TRBV7-9
J: TRBJ2-2
size: -
DNA: TGTGCCAGCAGCCCACCCCCGAGTACCGGGGAGCTGTTTTTT
CDR3: CASSPPPSTGELFF

D: -
length: 16
V: TRBV7-9
J: TRBJ1-3
size: -
DNA: TGTGCCAGCAGGGAACCGGGACACTACTCTGGAAACACCATATATTTT
CDR3: CASREPGHYSGNTIYF

D: -
length: 13
V: TRBV30
J: TRBJ1-1
size: -
DNA: TGTGCCTGGACCCCACGGGAGAACACTGAAGCTTTCTTT
CDR3: CAWTPRENTEAFF

D: TRBD2
length: 15
V: TRBV7-9
J: TRBJ2-1
size: -
DNA: TGTGCCAGCAGCCGGACTAGCGGGAGTAACAATGAGCAGTTCTTC
CDR3: CASSRTSGSNNEQFF

D: -
length: 11
V: TRBV6-5
J: TRBJ1-4
size: -
DNA: TGTGAGAGAAGGGGGGGGGAAAAACTGTTTTTT
CDR3: CERRGGEKLFF

D: TRBD2
length: 16
V: TRBV7-2
J: TRBJ2-3
size: few
DNA: TGTGCCAGCAGCCCCGCAGGACTAGCGGGGGGGCGGGGGCAGTATTTT
CDR3: CASSPAGLAGGRGQYF

D: TRBD2
length: 18
V: TRBV10-3
J: TRBJ2-7
size: -
DNA: TGTGCCATCAGGCCGTCTGTTTTTGGGCTAGCGGGAACCTACGAGCAGTACTTC
CDR3: CAIRPSVFGLAGTYEQYF

D: TRBD2
length: 17
V: TRBV4-2
J: TRBJ2-3
size: -
DNA: TGTGCCAGCAGCCAAGATGGGGCTAGCGGGAGGGCAGATACGCAGTATTTT
CDR3: CASSQDGASGRADTQYF

D: -
length: 14
V: TRBV5-1
J: TRBJ1-2
size: -
DNA: TGCGCCAGCAGCTTGGATGGCAGGAACTATGGCTACACCTTC
CDR3: CASSLDGRNYGYTF

D: -
length: 13
V: TRBV18
J: TRBJ2-2
size: -
DNA: TGTGCCAGCTCACCATCAGGGTCCGGGGAGCTGTTTTTT
CDR3: CASSPSGSGELFF

D: TRBD1
length: 15
V: TRBV28
J: TRBJ1-5
size: -
DNA: TGTGCCAGCAGCCGCGTGCAGGGGGTAGCACAGCCCCAGCATTTT
CDR3: CASSRVQGVAQPQHF

D: -
length: 15
V: TRBV29-1
J: TRBJ1-2
size: -
DNA: TGCAGCGTTGAAGCGCCCCGCCAGGGACTTTATGGCTACACCTTC
CDR3: CSVEAPRQGLYGYTF

D: -
length: 13
V: TRBV5-5
J: TRBJ2-3
size: -
DNA: TGTGCCAGCAGCTTCGGGTTTCCAGATACGCAGTATTTT
CDR3: CASSFGFPDTQYF

D: -
length: 15
V: TRBV19
J: TRBJ2-3
size: -
DNA: TGTGCCAGTCTACAAAGGAGCCCTGGCACAGATACGCAGTATTTT
CDR3: CASLQRSPGTDTQYF